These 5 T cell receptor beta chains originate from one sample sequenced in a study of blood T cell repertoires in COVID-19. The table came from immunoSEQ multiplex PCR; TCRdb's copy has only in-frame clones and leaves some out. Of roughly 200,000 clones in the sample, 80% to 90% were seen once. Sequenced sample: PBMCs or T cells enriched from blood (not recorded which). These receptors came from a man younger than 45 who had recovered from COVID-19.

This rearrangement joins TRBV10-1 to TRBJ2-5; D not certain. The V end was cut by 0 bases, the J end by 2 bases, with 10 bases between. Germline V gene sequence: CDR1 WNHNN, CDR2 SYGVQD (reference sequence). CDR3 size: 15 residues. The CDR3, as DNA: TGCGCCAGCAGTGAGTCGAATCCCGGTCAAGAGACCCAGTACTTC. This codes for CASSESNPGQETQYF.

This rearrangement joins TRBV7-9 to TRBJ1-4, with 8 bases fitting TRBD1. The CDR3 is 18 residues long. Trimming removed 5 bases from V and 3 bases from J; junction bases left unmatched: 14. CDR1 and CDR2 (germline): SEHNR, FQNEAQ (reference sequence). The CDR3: CASSAWTGRGSANEKLFF. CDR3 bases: TGTGCCAGCAGCGCGTGGACAGGGCGAGGGTCGGCTAATGAAAAACTGTTTTTT.

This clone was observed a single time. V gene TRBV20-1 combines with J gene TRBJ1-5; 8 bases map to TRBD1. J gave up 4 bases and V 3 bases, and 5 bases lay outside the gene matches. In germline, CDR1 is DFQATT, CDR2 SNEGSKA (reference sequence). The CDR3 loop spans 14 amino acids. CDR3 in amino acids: CSASMTGVNQPQHF. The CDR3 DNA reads TGCAGTGCTAGTATGACAGGGGTTAATCAGCCCCAGCATTTT.

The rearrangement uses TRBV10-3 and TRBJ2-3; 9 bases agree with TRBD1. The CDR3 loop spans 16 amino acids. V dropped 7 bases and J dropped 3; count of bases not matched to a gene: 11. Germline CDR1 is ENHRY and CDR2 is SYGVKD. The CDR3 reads CAITLQGQGTTDTQYF. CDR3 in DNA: TGTGCCATCACCCTTCAGGGACAGGGTACGACAGATACGCAGTATTTT.

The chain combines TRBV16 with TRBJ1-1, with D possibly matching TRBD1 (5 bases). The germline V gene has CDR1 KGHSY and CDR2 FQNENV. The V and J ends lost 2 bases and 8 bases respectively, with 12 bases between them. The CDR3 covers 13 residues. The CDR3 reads CASSQGQGTEAFF. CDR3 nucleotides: TGTGCCAGCAGCCAAGGGCAGGGAACCGAAGCTTTCTTT.